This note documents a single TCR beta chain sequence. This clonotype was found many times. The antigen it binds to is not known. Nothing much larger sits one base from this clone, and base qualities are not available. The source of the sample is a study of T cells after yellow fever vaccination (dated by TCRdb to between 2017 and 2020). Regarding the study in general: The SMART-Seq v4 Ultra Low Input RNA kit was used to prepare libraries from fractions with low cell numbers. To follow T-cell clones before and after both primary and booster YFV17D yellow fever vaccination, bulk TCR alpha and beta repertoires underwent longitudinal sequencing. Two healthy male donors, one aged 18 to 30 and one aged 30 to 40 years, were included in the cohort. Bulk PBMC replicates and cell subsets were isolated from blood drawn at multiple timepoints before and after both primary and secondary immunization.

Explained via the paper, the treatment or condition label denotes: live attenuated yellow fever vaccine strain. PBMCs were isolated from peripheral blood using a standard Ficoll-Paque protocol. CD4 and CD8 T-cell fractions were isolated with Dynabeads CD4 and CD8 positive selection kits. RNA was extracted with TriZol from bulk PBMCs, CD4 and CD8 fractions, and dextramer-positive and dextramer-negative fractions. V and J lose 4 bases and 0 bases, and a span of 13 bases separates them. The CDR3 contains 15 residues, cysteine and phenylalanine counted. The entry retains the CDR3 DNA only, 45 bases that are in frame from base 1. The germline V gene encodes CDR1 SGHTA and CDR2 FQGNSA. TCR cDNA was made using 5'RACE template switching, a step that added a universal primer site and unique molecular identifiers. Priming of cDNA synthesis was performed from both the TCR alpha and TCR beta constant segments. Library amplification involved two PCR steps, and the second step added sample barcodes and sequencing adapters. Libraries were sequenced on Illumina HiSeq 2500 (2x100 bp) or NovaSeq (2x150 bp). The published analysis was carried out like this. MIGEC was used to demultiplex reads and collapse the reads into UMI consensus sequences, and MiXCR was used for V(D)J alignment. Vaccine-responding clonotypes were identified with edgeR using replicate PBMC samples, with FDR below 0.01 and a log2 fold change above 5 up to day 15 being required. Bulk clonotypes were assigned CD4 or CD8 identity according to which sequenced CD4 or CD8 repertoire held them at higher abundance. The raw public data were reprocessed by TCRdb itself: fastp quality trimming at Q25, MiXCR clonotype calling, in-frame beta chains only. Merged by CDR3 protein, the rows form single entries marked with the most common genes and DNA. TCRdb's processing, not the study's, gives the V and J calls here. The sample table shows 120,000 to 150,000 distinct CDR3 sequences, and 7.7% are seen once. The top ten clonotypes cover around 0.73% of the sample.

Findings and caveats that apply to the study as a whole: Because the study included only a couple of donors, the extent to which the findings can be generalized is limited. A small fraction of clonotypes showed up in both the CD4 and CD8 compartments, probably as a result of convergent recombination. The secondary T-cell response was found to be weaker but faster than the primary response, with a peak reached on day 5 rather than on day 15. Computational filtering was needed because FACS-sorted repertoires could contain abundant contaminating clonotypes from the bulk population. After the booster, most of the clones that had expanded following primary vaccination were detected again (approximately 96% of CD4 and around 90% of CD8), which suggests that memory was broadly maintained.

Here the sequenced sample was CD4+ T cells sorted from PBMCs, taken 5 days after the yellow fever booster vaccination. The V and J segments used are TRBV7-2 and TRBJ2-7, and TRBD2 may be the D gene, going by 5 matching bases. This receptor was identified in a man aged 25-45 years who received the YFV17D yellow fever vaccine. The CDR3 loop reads CASSSRAVTSYEQYF. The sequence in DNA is TGTGCCAGCAGCTCGAGGGCCGTTACCTCCTACGAGCAGTACTTC. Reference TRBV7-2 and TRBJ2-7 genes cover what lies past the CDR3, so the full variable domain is GAGVSQSPSNKVTEKGKDVELRCDPISGHTALYWYRQSLGQGLEFLIYFQGNSAPDKSGLPSDRFSAERTGGSVSTLTIQRTQQEDSAVYLCASSSRAVTSYEQYFGPGTRLTVT.